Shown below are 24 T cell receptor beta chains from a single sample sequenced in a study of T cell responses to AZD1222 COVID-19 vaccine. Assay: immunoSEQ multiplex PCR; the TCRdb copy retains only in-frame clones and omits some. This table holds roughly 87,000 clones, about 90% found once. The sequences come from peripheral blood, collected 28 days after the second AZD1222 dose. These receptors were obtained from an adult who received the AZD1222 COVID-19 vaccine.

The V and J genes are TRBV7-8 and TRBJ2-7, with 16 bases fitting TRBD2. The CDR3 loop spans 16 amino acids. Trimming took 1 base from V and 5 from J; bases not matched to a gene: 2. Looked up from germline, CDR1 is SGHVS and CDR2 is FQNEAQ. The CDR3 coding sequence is TGTGCCAGCAGCTTAGGGGGACTAGCGGGAGGGGACGAGCAGTACTTC. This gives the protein CASSLGGLAGGDEQYF.

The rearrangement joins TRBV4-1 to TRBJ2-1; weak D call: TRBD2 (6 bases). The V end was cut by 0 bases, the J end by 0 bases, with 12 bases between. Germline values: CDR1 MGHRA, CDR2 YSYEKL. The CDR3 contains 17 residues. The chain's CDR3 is CASSQDPSGSSYNEQFF. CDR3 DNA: TGCGCCAGCAGCCAAGATCCGAGCGGGTCCTCCTACAATGAGCAGTTCTTC.

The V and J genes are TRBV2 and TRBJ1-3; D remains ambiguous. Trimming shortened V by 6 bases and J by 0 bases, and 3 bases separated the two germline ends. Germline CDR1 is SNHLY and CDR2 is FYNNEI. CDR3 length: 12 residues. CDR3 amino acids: CASRNSGNTIYF. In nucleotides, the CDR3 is TGTGCCAGCAGGAACTCTGGAAACACCATATATTTT.

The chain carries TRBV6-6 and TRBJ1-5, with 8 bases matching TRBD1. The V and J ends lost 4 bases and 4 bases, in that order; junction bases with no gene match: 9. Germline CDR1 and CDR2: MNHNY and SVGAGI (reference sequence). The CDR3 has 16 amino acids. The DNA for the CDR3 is TGTGCCAGCAGTTCCCCGACAGGGGAGTTTAATCAGCCCCAGCATTTT. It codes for CASSSPTGEFNQPQHF.

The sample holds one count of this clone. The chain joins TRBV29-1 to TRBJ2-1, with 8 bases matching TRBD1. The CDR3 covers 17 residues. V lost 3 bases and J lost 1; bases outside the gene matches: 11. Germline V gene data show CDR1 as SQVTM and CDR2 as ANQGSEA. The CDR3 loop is CSVEGPGQGYSYNEQFF. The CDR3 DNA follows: TGCAGCGTTGAGGGCCCCGGACAGGGATATTCCTACAATGAGCAGTTCTTC.

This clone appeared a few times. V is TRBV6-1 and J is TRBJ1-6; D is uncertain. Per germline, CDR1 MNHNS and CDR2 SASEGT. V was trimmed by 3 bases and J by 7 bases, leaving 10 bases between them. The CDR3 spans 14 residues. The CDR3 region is CASSEGPGNSPLHF. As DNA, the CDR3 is TGTGCCAGCAGTGAGGGTCCAGGCAATTCACCCCTCCACTTT.

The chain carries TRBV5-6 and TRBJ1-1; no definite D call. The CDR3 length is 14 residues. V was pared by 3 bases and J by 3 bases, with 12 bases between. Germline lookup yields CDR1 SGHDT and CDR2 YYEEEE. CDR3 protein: CASSSGQWDTEAFF. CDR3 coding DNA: TGTGCCAGCAGCTCGGGCCAATGGGACACTGAAGCTTTCTTT.

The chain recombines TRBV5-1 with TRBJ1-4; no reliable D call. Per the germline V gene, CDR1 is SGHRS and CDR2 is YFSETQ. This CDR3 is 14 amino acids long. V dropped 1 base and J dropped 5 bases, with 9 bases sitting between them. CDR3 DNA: TGCGCCAGCAGCTTGACGGCGGAGAATGAAAAACTGTTTTTT. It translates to CASSLTAENEKLFF. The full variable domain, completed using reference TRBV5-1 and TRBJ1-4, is KAGVTQTPRYLIKTRGQQVTLSCSPISGHRSVSWYQQTPGQGLQFLFEYFSETQRNKGNFPGRFSGRQFSNSRSEMNVSTLELGDSALYLCASSLTAENEKLFFGSGTQLSVL.

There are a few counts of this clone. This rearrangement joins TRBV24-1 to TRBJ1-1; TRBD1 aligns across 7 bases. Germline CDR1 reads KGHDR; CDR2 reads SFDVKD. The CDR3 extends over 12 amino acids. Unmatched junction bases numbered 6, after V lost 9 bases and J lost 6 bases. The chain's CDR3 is CATSGDSPEAFF. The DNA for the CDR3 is TGTGCCACCTCCGGGGACAGTCCTGAAGCTTTCTTT.

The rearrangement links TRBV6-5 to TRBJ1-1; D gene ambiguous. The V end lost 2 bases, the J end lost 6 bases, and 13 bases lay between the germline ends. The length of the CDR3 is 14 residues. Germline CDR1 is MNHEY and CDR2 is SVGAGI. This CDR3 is CASSYRTRTAEAFF. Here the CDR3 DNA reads TGTGCCAGCAGTTACCGCACAAGAACTGCTGAAGCTTTCTTT.

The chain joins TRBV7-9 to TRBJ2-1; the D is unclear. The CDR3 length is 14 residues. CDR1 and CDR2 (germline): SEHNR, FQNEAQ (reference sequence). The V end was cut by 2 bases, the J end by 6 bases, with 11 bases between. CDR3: CASSLHPRANEQFF. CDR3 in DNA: TGTGCCAGCAGCTTACATCCAAGGGCCAATGAGCAGTTCTTC.

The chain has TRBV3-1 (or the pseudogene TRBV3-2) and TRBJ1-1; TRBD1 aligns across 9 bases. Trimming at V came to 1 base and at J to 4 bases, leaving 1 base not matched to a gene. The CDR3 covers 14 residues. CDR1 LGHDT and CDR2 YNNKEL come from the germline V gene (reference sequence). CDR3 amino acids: CASSQGTGVTEAFF. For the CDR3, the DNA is TGTGCCAGCAGCCAAGGGACAGGGGTCACTGAAGCTTTCTTT.

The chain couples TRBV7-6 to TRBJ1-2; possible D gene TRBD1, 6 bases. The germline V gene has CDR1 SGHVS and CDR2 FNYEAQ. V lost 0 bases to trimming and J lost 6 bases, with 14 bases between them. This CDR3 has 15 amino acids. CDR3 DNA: TGTGCCAGCAGCTTAGCGCAAGGGGGAGTGAATGGCTACACCTTC. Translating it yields CASSLAQGGVNGYTF.

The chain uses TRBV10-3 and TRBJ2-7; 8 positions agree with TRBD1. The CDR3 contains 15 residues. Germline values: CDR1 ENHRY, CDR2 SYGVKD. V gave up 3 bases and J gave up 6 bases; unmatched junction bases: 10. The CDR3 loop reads CAISEGDRGSIEQYF. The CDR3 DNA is TGTGCCATCAGTGAAGGAGACAGGGGATCTATCGAGCAGTACTTC.

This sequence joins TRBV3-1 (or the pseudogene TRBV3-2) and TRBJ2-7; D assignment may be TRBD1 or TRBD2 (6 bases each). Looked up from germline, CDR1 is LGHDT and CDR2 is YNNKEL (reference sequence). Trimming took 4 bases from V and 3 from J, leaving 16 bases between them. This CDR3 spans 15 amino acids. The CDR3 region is CASSRTAGGGYEQYF. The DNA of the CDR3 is TGTGCCAGCAGCCGGACAGCGGGTGGGGGCTACGAGCAGTACTTC.

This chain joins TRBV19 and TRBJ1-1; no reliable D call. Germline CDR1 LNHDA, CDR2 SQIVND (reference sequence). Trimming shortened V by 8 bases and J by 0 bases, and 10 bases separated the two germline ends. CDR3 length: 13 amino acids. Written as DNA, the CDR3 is TGTGCCAGTGCAAAGGGCATGAACACTGAAGCTTTCTTT. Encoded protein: CASAKGMNTEAFF. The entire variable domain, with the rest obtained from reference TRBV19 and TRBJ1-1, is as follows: DGGITQSPKYLFRKEGQNVTLSCEQNLNHDAMYWYRQDPGQGLRLIYYSQIVNDFQKGDIAEGYSVSREKKESFPLTVTSAQKNPTAFYLCASAKGMNTEAFFGQGTRLTVV.

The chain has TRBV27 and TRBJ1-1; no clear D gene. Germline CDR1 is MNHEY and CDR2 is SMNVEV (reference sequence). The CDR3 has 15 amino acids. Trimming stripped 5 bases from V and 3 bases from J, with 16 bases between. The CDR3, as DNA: TGTGCCAGCAGTCTAACCCCGGGAGGGCACACTGAAGCTTTCTTT. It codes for CASSLTPGGHTEAFF.

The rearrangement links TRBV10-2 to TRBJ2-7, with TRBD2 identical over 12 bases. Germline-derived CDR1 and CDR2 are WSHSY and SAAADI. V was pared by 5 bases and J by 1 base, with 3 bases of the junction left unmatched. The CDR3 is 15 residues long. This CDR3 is CASSFLAGGSYEQYF. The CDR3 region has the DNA TGCGCCAGCAGTTTCCTAGCGGGAGGGTCCTACGAGCAGTACTTC.

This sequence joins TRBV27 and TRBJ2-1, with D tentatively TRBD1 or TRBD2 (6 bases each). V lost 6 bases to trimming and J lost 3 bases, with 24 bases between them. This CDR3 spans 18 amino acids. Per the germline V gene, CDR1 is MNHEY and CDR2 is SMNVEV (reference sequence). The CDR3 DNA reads TGTGCCAGCAGCCTCAAAGGGGGAATAGCGGATTTCTACAATGAGCAGTTCTTC. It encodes CASSLKGGIADFYNEQFF.

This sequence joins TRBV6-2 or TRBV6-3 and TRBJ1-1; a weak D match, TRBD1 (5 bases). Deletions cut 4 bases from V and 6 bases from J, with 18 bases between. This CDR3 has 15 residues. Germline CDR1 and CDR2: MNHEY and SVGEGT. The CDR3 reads CASSSQGRSSAEAFF. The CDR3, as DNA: TGTGCCAGCAGTTCCCAGGGTCGTTCGTCGGCTGAAGCTTTCTTT.

The CDR3 sequence is CASSQGGPFGGNTIYF. The CDR3 DNA sequence: TGTGCCAGCAGCCAAGGTGGTCCTTTCGGTGGAAACACCATATATTTT. The chain couples TRBV3-1 (or the pseudogene TRBV3-2) to TRBJ1-3; D is unclear. The CDR3 is 16 amino acids. With 1 base removed from V and 3 bases from J, the gap between germline ends came to 13 bases. Per germline, CDR1 LGHDT and CDR2 YNNKEL (reference sequence).

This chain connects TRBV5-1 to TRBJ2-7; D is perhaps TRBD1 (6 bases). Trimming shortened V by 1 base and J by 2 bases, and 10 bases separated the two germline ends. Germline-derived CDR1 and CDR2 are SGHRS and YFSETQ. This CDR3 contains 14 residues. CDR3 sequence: CASSLTGYTYEQYF. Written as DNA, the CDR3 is TGCGCCAGCAGCTTGACAGGGTACACCTACGAGCAGTACTTC.

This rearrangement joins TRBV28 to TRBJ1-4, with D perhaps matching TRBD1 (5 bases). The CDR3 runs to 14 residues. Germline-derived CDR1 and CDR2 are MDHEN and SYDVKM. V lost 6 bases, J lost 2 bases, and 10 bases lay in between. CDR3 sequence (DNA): TGTGCCAGCAGGCCTGGGGGGACTAATGAAAAACTGTTTTTT. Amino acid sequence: CASRPGGTNEKLFF.

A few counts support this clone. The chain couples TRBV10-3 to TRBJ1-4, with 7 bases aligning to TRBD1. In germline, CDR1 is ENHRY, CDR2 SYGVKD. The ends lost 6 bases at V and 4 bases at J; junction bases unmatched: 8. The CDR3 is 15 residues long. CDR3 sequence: CAISRDGTDNEKLFF. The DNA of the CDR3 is TGTGCCATCAGCAGGGACGGGACAGATAATGAAAAACTGTTTTTT.